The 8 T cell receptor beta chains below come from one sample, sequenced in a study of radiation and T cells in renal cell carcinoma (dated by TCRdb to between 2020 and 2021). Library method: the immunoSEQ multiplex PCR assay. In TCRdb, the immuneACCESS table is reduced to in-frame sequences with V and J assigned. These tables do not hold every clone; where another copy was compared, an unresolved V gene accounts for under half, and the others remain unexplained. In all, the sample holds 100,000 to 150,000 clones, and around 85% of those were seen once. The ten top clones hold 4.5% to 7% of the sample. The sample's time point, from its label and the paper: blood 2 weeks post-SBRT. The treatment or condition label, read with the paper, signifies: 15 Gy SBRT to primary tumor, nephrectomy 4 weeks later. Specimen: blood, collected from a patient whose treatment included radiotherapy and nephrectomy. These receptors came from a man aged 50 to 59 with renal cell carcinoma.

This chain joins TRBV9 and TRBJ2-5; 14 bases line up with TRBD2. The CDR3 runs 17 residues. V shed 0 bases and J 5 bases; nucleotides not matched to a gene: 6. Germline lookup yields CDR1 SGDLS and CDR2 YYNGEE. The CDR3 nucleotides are TGTGCCAGCAGCGTAGGACTAGCGGGAGGGCTAGGGGAGACCCAGTACTTC. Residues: CASSVGLAGGLGETQYF.

CDR3 in amino acids: CASSYSGADQPQHF. DNA of the CDR3: TGTGCCAGCAGTTACTCGGGGGCGGATCAGCCCCAGCATTTT. This chain links TRBV6-5 with TRBJ1-5; weak D call: TRBD1 (6 bases). The germline CDR1 and CDR2 sequences are MNHEY and SVGAGI. The V gene lost 0 bases and the J gene lost 5 bases, with 8 bases spanning the gap. This CDR3 spans 14 amino acids.

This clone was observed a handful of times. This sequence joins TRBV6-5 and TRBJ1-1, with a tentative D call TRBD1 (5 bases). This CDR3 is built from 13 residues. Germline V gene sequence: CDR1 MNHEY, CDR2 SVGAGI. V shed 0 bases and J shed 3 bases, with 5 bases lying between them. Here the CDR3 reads CASSYSTDTEAFF. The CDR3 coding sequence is TGTGCCAGCAGTTACTCGACAGACACTGAAGCTTTCTTT.

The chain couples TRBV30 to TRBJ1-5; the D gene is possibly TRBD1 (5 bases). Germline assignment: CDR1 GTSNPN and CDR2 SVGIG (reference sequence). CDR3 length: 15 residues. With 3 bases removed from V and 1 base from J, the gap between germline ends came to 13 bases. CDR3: CAWRPGRLSNQPQHF. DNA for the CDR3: TGTGCCTGGAGACCGGGACGCCTGAGCAATCAGCCCCAGCATTTT.

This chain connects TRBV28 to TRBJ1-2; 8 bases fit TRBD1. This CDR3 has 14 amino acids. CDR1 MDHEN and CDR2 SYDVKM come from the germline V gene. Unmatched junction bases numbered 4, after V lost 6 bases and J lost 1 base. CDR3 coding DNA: TGTGCCAGCAGAAGGACAGGGTATAACTATGGCTACACCTTC. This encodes CASRRTGYNYGYTF.

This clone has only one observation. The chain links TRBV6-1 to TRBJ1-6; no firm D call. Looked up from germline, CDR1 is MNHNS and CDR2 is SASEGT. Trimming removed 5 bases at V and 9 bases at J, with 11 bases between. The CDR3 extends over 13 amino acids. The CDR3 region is CASSYMRASPLHF. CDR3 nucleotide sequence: TGTGCCAGCAGTTATATGAGGGCTTCACCCCTCCACTTT.

CDR3: CASSLGAGGLSYNEQFF. The CDR3 DNA reads TGTGCCAGCAGCCTGGGGGCGGGGGGCCTCTCCTACAATGAGCAGTTCTTC. This chain links TRBV7-2 with TRBJ2-1, with 8 bases that match TRBD2. CDR3 length: 17 amino acids. The V and J ends lost 5 bases and 0 bases, in that order; junction bases with no gene match: 9. Per germline, CDR1 SGHTA and CDR2 FQGNSA. The variable domain in full, with the rest retrieved from reference TRBV7-2 and TRBJ2-1, is GAGVSQSPSNKVTEKGKDVELRCDPISGHTALYWYRQSLGQGLEFLIYFQGNSAPDKSGLPSDRFSAERTGGSVSTLTIQRTQQEDSAVYLCASSLGAGGLSYNEQFFGPGTRLTVL.

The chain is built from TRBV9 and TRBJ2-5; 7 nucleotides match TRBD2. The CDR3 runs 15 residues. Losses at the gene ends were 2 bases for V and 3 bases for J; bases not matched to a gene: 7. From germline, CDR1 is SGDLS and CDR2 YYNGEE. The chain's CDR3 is CASSVYPSGEETQYF. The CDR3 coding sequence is TGTGCCAGCAGCGTGTATCCTAGCGGAGAAGAGACCCAGTACTTC.